A single sample gave rise to the 29 T cell receptor beta chains below, sequenced in a study of CXCR3-negative and CXCR3-positive naive CD8 T cells. With UMI labels, 5' RACE was used to prepare the TRB cDNA libraries. Reanalyzing the 5' RACE reads, TCRdb keeps one entry per CDR3 protein, without DNA. Recorded for this sample: approximately 83,000 distinct CDR3 sequences. The sample comprised naive CXCR3- CD8+ T cells from blood. Subset specified: CD45RO-CCR7+CD27+CD95- naive CD8+ T cells lacking CXCR3 (TNR3-). The source is a human donor in good health. Some clones in this sample may be carry-over from other donors' samples.

The V gene is TRBV7-6, the J gene TRBJ2-3; TCRdb's D call of TRBD2 is untestable without DNA. CDR3 length: 16 amino acids. Germline-derived CDR1 and CDR2 are SGHVS and FNYEAQ. The CDR3 loop reads CASSLAPGTITDTQYF.

J is TRBJ2-2 and V is TRBV29-1. Germline lookup yields CDR1 SQVTM and CDR2 ANQGSEA. The CDR3 sequence is 15 residues long. The CDR3 loop reads CSVESTDANTGELFF.

The rearrangement links TRBV6-5 to TRBJ2-7; TCRdb indicates TRBD2, and absent DNA this call remains unverified. Germline V CDR1 and CDR2: MNHEY, SVGAGI. This CDR3 has 14 amino acids. Here the CDR3 reads CASRTGTKLYEQYF.

The chain links TRBV4-3 to TRBJ2-7; TCRdb picks TRBD2, but there is no DNA to check that call. Germline V gene lookup returns CDR1 LGHNA and CDR2 YSLEER. The CDR3 is 18 residues long. The CDR3: CASSLEGTSGGASYEQYF.

The J gene is TRBJ2-7, the V gene TRBV25-1. There are 15 residues in the CDR3. CDR1 is MGHDK, CDR2 SYGVNS, per germline. The CDR3 here is CASSAHGRVSYEQYF.

This chain connects TRBV29-1 to TRBJ2-7; the D gene TCRdb calls, TRBD2, cannot be checked with no DNA. Germline CDR1 SQVTM, CDR2 ANQGSEA. CDR3 length: 11 residues. The CDR3 loop reads CSVREIGEQYF.

This chain uses TRBV7-9 with TRBJ2-7; as DNA is missing, the TRBD1 call by TCRdb cannot be tested. The CDR3 is 15 residues long. Looked up from germline, CDR1 is SEHNR and CDR2 is FQNEAQ (reference sequence). CDR3 sequence reads: CASSGFPGGGVEQYF.

The CDR3 reads CASSPGDSIYEQYF. This chain links TRBV5-6 with TRBJ2-7; TCRdb's D gene call, TRBD1, goes unchecked for lack of DNA. Looked up from germline, CDR1 is SGHDT and CDR2 is YYEEEE. The CDR3 spans 14 residues.

The rearrangement joins TRBV12-3 or TRBV12-4 to TRBJ2-1; TCRdb designates TRBD2, a call that cannot be tested without DNA. The CDR3 consists of 15 residues. The CDR3 spells CASRRPGLLGNEQFF.

The rearrangement joins TRBV7-9 to TRBJ2-1; TCRdb returns TRBD1, unconfirmable since there is no DNA. Germline V lookup: CDR1 SEHNR, CDR2 FQNEAQ (reference sequence). The CDR3 is 16 residues long. The CDR3 is CASSLALAGVRDEQFF.

CDR3 sequence reads: CASSTLTGSPPQHF. The V gene is TRBV7-9, the J gene TRBJ1-5; TCRdb's D call of TRBD1 is untestable without DNA. The CDR3 consists of 14 residues. The germline V gene has CDR1 SEHNR and CDR2 FQNEAQ (reference sequence).

The genes are TRBV20-1 and TRBJ2-3; TCRdb gives TRBD2 as the D gene, but with no DNA this cannot be confirmed. The V gene's germline CDR1 is DFQATT and CDR2 SNEGSKA (reference sequence). This CDR3 spans 16 amino acids. CDR3 protein: CSATLAGGYSTDTQYF.

The chain couples TRBV20-1 to TRBJ2-7; no DNA is available, so the TRBD2 call from TCRdb remains unchecked. Germline-derived CDR1 and CDR2 are DFQATT and SNEGSKA (reference sequence). CDR3 length equals 19 residues. CDR3 in amino acids: CSARPAGTALSYGPYEQYF.

This rearrangement joins TRBV29-1 to TRBJ2-7; as DNA is missing, the TRBD1 call by TCRdb cannot be tested. Germline V CDR1 and CDR2: SQVTM, ANQGSEA. The CDR3 consists of 12 residues. CDR3 sequence reads: CSYRDSIYEQYF.

The gene calls are TRBV7-9 and TRBJ2-7. This CDR3 is built from 12 residues. In germline, CDR1 is SEHNR, CDR2 FQNEAQ (reference sequence). The CDR3 loop reads CASSSLQREQYF. Combining the CDR3 with reference TRBV7-9 and TRBJ2-7 gives the whole variable domain DTGVSQNPRHKITKRGQNVTFRCDPISEHNRLYWYRQTLGQGPEFLTYFQNEAQLEKSRLLSDRFSAERPKGSFSTLEIQRTEQGDSAMYLCASSSLQREQYFGPGTRLTVT.

The V gene is TRBV14, the J gene TRBJ1-5; the TCRdb D gene call, TRBD1, has no DNA to confirm it. The germline V gene encodes CDR1 SGHDN and CDR2 FVKESK. CDR3 length: 13 amino acids. CDR3: CASSQSRGQPQHF.

This chain links TRBV7-3 with TRBJ2-1; lacking DNA, the TRBD2 call made by TCRdb goes unchecked. The CDR3 has 15 residues. Germline CDR1 SGHTA, CDR2 FQGTGA. The chain's CDR3 is CASSSTSGGYNEQFF.

The CDR3 reads CASSLLVGTGANVLTF. The genes are TRBV11-2 and TRBJ2-6. CDR1 is SGHAT and CDR2 is FQNNGV in the germline V gene. The CDR3 extends over 16 amino acids.

V usage is TRBV7-9 and J usage is TRBJ2-7; TCRdb designates TRBD1, a call that cannot be tested without DNA. Looked up from germline, CDR1 is SEHNR and CDR2 is FQNEAQ (reference sequence). This CDR3 spans 15 amino acids. The CDR3 protein is CASSLLPGQGGEQYF.

V is TRBV12-3 or TRBV12-4 and J is TRBJ2-3. The CDR3 has 15 amino acids. The CDR3 is CASSLDLGSTDTQYF.

This rearrangement joins TRBV19 to TRBJ2-7; TCRdb's D call, TRBD1, is unchecked because there is no DNA. This CDR3 region has 15 residues. CDR1 is LNHDA and CDR2 is SQIVND in the germline V gene (reference sequence). CDR3: CASSYGQGPYYEQYF. Supplemented by reference TRBV19 and TRBJ2-7, the full variable domain reads DGGITQSPKYLFRKEGQNVTLSCEQNLNHDAMYWYRQDPGQGLRLIYYSQIVNDFQKGDIAEGYSVSREKKESFPLTVTSAQKNPTAFYLCASSYGQGPYYEQYFGPGTRLTVT.

The chain has TRBV27 and TRBJ2-3; TCRdb's D call of TRBD1 is untestable without DNA. Germline CDR1 is MNHEY and CDR2 is SMNVEV (reference sequence). The CDR3 runs to 13 residues. The CDR3: CASRPAGADTQYF.

This sequence joins TRBV21-1 and TRBJ2-7; no DNA is available, so the TRBD2 call from TCRdb remains unchecked. TRBV21-1 is a known pseudogene. This CDR3 contains 17 residues. This chain's CDR3 is CASSKSGTSGRTYEQYF.

This rearrangement joins TRBV5-1 to TRBJ2-1; no DNA is available, so the TRBD1 call from TCRdb remains unchecked. This CDR3 comprises 12 residues. CDR1 is SGHRS and CDR2 is YFSETQ in the germline V gene. CDR3 in amino acids: CASATGAGEQFF.

V and J are TRBV7-2 and TRBJ1-1. CDR1 is SGHTA, CDR2 FQGNSA, per germline. CDR3 length: 13 amino acids. This CDR3 reads CASGLGENTEAFF.

V usage is TRBV13 and J usage is TRBJ1-2; lacking DNA, the TRBD1 call made by TCRdb goes unchecked. From germline, CDR1 is PRHDT and CDR2 FYEKMQ (reference sequence). The CDR3 consists of 13 residues. The chain's CDR3 is CASSKGRVYGYTF.

V usage is TRBV29-1 and J usage is TRBJ2-7; with no DNA, the TCRdb D assignment of TRBD1 cannot be verified. Germline V gives CDR1 SQVTM, CDR2 ANQGSEA. The CDR3 consists of 13 residues. CDR3 amino acids: CSARAPGSYEQYF.

This CDR3 is CASSSYTGQGKQPQHF. V and J are TRBV6-2 or TRBV6-3 and TRBJ1-5; TCRdb's assignment of TRBD1 cannot be checked, as there is no DNA. The CDR3 is made up of 16 amino acids. Germline V lookup: CDR1 MNHEY, CDR2 SVGEGT.

V gene TRBV20-1 combines with J gene TRBJ2-5; no DNA is available, so the TRBD1 call from TCRdb remains unchecked. The CDR3 has 13 amino acids. CDR1 is DFQATT and CDR2 is SNEGSKA in the germline V gene (reference sequence). The CDR3 here is CSAHPGGQETQYF.